This T cell receptor (beta chain) was retrieved from a study of blood T cell repertoires in COVID-19 (dated by TCRdb to the early 2020s). Describing the broader study: Collaborator samples came from the United States, Italy and Spain and covered acute and convalescent phases of COVID-19. The samples were drawn from two sources: the first 160 participants of the ongoing ImmuneRACE study, and about 1,300 subjects contributed by 6 global collaborators. A de-identified subject ID, COVID-19 status, age in years and sex were almost always included in the sample metadata. Deeply sampled blood TCRbeta repertoires from subjects exposed to, actively infected with, or recovered from COVID-19 were included in the dataset. The material from the prospective study consisted of cDNA or gDNA derived from T cells, B-cell-depleted T cells, or PBMCs. The repertoires were made available in a free public database intended to serve as a resource for research on the immune response to SARS-CoV-2. Where HLA class I and class II types were available, the types were taken from metadata supplied by the sample provider, not from assay-based typing.

General conclusions and limits of the study: The amount of clinical and demographic metadata varied by source and participant and was provided uncurated.

A note on this clone: No antigen is known for it. No per-base quality is available; no much larger clone lies one base away.

TCRbeta CDR3 regions were amplified from genomic DNA using the immunoSEQ Assay, a bias-controlled multiplex PCR. The original pipeline was this. Within the assay, amplification of reference gene primers was used to estimate how many nucleated cells each sample contained. Sequence reads were collapsed and filtered to measure the absolute abundance of every unique TCRbeta CDR3 rearrangement. For each sample, productive Simpson clonality was calculated by taking the square root of Simpson's diversity index across productive rearrangements. In its TCRdb copy, this immuneACCESS table keeps in-frame sequences only and misses some clones. Where compared with another copy, unresolved V genes explain less than half of these, and the others have no known cause. Clone size and V and J calls were adopted from that table, with D and trimming inferred from the DNA. In this sample the table shows around 400,000 clones, approximately 87% of which occur a single time. About 2.3% of the sample goes to the ten largest clones.

One collaborating source in Seattle enrolled patients while the patients were actively infected and followed the patients over time throughout the course of disease. Collaborating institutions collected whole blood in K2EDTA tubes following their own protocols. For TCRbeta analysis, collaborators shipped samples as frozen whole blood, isolated PBMCs, or DNA extracted from either of those sample types. The germline V gene encodes CDR1 MDHEN and CDR2 SYDVKM. The CDR3, from cysteine to phenylalanine, totals 11 residues. Kept here is only the CDR3 DNA, which spans 33 bases and is read in frame from base 1. V is shortened by 4 bases, J by 8 bases, and the region joining them spans 8 bases.

The sequenced sample was peripheral blood. The TCR sequence derives from a woman aged 60-75 years with COVID-19, enrolled during active disease. In this chain, TRBV28 is recombined with TRBJ1-2; the D gene identity is not certain. This receptor carries the CDR3 CASSSSGGYTF. The sequenced DNA is TGTGCCAGCAGTTCCTCGGGAGGCTACACCTTC.